The T cell receptor (beta chain) described here comes from a study of blood T cells in healthy people across ages. Findings and limits, study-wide: Observed TCR beta diversity per million T cells went down as age went up. This fall followed a roughly linear course with age.

The second PCR ran roughly 6 to 11 cycles with a sample-barcoded 5' primer and J-beta primers. Every cDNA molecule bore a tag from a template-switch adaptor containing 12 random nucleotides. TCRdb independently ran MiXCR on the 5' RACE reads; one entry per CDR3 protein. Of fewer than 2,000,000 distinct CDR3 sequences in the sample, 35% to 50% were seen once. A word on this clonotype: The antigen remains undetermined.

The amount of total RNA extracted per sample was at least 5.5 micrograms. This TCR derives from a human donor in good health. The sample was blood.

The CDR3 here is CASSQDFHPGLEANEQYF. The CDR3 region has the DNA TGCGCCAGCAGCCAAGATTTTCACCCGGGACTAGAAGCGAACGAGCAGTACTTC. The genes are TRBV4-3 and TRBJ2-5, with 8 bases that match TRBD2. With the DNA end fitting TRBJ2-7 better, the J assignment may be wrong. The germline V gene encodes CDR1 LGHNA and CDR2 YSLEER. CDR3 length: 18 amino acids.